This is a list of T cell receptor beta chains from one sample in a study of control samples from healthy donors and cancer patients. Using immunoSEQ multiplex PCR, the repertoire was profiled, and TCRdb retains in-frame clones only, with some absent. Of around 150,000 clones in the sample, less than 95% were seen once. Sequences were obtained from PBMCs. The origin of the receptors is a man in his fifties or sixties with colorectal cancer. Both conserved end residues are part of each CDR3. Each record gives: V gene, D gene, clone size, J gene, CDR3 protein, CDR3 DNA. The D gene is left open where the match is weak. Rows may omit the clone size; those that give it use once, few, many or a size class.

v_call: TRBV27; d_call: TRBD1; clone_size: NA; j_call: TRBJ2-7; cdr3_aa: CASIRSGTGSYEQYF; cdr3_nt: TGTGCCAGCATCCGCTCCGGGACAGGGTCCTACGAGCAGTACTTC
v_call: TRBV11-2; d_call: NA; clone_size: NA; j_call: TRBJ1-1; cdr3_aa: CASSATALYTEAFF; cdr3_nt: TGTGCCAGCAGCGCCACAGCCCTGTACACTGAAGCTTTCTTT
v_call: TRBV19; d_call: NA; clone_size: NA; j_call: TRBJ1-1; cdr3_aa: CASSIWRRGSAEAFF; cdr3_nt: TGTGCCAGTAGTATATGGCGCCGGGGGTCCGCTGAAGCTTTCTTT
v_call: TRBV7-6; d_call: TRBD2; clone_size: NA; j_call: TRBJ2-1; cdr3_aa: CASSLGLAGGLESEQFF; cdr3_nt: TGTGCCAGCAGCTTGGGGTTAGCGGGGGGTCTTGAGAGTGAGCAGTTCTTC
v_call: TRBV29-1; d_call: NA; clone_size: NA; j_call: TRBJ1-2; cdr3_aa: CSVVHVYGYTF; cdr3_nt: TGCAGCGTTGTACACGTCTATGGCTACACCTTC
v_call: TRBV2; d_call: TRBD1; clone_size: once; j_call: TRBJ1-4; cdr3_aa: CASRQGINEKLFF; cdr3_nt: TGTGCCAGTCGACAGGGCATTAATGAAAAACTGTTTTTT
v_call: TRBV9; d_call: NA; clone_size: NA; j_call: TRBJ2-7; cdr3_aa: CASSVGTDNYEQYF; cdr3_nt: TGTGCCAGCAGCGTAGGGACAGACAACTACGAGCAGTACTTC
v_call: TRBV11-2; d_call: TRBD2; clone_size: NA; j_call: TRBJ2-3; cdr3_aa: CASSLAGLSTDTQYF; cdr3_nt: TGTGCCAGCAGTCTAGCGGGGCTATCCACAGATACGCAGTATTTT
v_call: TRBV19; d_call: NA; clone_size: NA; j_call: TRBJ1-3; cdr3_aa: CASSQVSSGNTIYF; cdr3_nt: TGTGCCAGTAGCCAGGTGTCCTCTGGAAACACCATATATTTT
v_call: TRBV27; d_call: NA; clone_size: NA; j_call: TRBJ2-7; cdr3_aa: CASSPRTDYEQYF; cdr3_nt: TGTGCCAGCAGTCCGCGGACAGACTACGAGCAGTACTTC
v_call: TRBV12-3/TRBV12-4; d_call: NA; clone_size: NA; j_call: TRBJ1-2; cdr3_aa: CASSSEPYGYTF; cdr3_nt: TGTGCCAGCAGTTCGGAGCCCTATGGCTACACCTTC
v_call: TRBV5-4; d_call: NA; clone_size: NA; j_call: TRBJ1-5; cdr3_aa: CASSLGLDQPQHF; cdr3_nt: TGTGCCAGCAGCCTAGGTCTCGATCAGCCCCAGCATTTT
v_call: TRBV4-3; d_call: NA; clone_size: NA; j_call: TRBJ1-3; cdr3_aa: CASSQDRTTGPGNTIYF; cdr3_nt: TGCGCCAGCAGCCAAGACCGAACCACAGGGCCAGGAAACACCATATATTTT
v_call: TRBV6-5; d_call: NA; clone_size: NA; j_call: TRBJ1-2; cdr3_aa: CASSTRDPRGYTF; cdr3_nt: TGTGCCAGCAGTACGCGGGACCCTCGGGGCTACACCTTC
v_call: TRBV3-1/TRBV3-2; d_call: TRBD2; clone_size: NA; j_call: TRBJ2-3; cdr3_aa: CASRRGNTDTQYF; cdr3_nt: TGTGCCAGCAGGCGGGGGAATACAGATACGCAGTATTTT
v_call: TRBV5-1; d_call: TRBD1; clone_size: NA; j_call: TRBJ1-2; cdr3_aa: CASSSLDRGVDGYTF; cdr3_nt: TGCGCCAGCAGCAGCCTCGACAGGGGAGTTGATGGCTACACCTTC
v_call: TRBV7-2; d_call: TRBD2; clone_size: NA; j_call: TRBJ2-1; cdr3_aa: CASSPQDGLAGVEQFF; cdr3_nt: TGTGCCAGCAGCCCCCAGGACGGACTAGCGGGGGTCGAGCAGTTCTTC
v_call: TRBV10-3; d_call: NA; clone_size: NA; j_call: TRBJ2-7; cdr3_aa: CAISEGPVPYEQYF; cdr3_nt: TGTGCCATCAGTGAGGGGCCCGTTCCCTACGAGCAGTACTTC
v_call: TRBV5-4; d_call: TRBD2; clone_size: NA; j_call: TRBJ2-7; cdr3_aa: CASSLSYGTSSYEQYF; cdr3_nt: TGTGCCAGCAGCTTGTCCTATGGGACTAGCTCCTACGAGCAGTACTTC
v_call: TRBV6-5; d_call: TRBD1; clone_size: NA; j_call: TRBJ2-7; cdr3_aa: CASSLGQRSYEQYF; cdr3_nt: TGTGCCAGCAGTTTGGGACAGCGCTCCTACGAGCAGTACTTC
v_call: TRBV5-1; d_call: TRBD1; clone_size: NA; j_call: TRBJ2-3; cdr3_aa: CASSAGQGSTDTQYF; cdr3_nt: TGCGCCAGCAGCGCGGGACAGGGTAGTACAGATACGCAGTATTTT
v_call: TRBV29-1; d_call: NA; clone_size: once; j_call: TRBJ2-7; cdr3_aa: CSVVGGIPTTEQYF; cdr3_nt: TGCAGCGTTGTCGGTGGCATCCCTACCACCGAGCAGTACTTC
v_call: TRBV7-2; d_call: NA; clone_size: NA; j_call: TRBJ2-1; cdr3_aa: CASSFDSSYNEQFF; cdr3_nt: TGTGCCAGCAGCTTCGACAGTTCCTACAATGAGCAGTTCTTC
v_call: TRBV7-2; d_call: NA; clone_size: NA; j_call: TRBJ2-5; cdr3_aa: CASNPGTIVETQYF; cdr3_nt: TGTGCCAGCAACCCCGGGACCATCGTAGAGACCCAGTACTTC
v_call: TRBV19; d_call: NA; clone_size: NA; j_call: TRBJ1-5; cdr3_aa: CASSIQISNQPQHF; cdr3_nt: TGTGCCAGTAGTATACAGATTAGCAATCAGCCCCAGCATTTT
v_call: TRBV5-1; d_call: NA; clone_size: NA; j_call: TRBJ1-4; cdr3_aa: CASSFREATNEKLFF; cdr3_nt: TGCGCCAGCAGCTTCCGGGAGGCAACTAATGAAAAACTGTTTTTT
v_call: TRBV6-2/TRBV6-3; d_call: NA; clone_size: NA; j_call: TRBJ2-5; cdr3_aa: CASSFLRGVKTQYF; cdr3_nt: TGTGCCAGCAGTTTTCTAAGAGGTGTAAAGACCCAGTACTTC
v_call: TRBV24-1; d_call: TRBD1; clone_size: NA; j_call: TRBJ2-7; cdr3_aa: CATSEPGTGGAGEQYF; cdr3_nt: TGTGCCACCAGTGAGCCCGGGACAGGGGGCGCGGGGGAGCAGTACTTC
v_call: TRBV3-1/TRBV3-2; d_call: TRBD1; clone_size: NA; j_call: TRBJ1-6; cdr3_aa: CASSPTGGANSPLHF; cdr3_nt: TGTGCCAGCAGCCCGACAGGGGGCGCTAATTCACCCCTCCACTTT
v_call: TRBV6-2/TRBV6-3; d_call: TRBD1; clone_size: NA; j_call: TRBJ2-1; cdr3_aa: CASNPPGTGNYEQFF; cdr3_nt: TGTGCCAGCAACCCCCCTGGGACAGGTAACTACGAGCAGTTCTTC
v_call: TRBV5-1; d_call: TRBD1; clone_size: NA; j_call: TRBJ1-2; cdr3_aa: CASSPGQGDYGYTF; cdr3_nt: TGCGCCAGCAGCCCGGGACAGGGGGACTATGGCTACACCTTC
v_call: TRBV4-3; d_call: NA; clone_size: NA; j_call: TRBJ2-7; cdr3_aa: CASSQDRIGEQYF; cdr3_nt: TGCGCCAGCAGCCAAGATCGAATCGGCGAGCAGTACTTC
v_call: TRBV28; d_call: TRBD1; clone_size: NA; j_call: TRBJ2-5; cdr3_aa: CASSYLPGQVQETQYF; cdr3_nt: TGTGCCAGCAGCTACCTGCCGGGACAGGTCCAAGAGACCCAGTACTTC
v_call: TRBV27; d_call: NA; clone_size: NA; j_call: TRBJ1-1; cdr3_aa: CASRGGGNTEAFF; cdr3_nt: TGTGCCAGTCGCGGGGGTGGGAACACTGAAGCTTTCTTT
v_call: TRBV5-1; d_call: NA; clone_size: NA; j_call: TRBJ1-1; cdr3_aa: CASSLIGMNTEAFF; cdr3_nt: TGCGCCAGCAGCTTGATAGGGATGAACACTGAAGCTTTCTTT
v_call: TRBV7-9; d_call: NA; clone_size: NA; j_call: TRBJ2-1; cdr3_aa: CASSQDYYNEQFF; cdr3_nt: TGTGCCAGCAGCCAGGACTACTACAATGAGCAGTTCTTC
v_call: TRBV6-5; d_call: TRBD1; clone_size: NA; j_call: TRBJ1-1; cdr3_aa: CASIRQGSEAFF; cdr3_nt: TGTGCCAGCATTCGACAGGGCTCTGAAGCTTTCTTT
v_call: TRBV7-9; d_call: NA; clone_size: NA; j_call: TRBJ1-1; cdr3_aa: CASSSLQQDLRDTEAFF; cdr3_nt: TGTGCCAGCAGCTCTCTTCAACAGGACCTCCGGGACACTGAAGCTTTCTTT
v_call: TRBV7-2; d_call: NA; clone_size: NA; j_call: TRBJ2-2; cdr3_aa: CASSLAGRRTGELFF; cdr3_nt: TGTGCCAGCAGCTTAGCGGGGAGACGAACCGGGGAGCTGTTTTTT
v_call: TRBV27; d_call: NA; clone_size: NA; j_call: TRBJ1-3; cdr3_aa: CASSSGSGNTIYF; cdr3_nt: TGTGCCAGCAGTTCAGGGTCTGGAAACACCATATATTTT
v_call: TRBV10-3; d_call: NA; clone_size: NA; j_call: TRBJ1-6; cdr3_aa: CAISDGLSSPLHF; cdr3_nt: TGTGCCATCAGTGACGGACTGAGTTCACCCCTCCACTTT